This T cell receptor (beta chain) was observed in a study of monozygotic twins with inflammatory bowel disease. The CDR3 consists of 13 residues. CDR1 is DFQATT and CDR2 is SNEGSKA in the germline V gene (reference sequence). As concerns this clonotype: Antigen: not known.

TCRdb re-called the 5' RACE reads and gives one entry per CDR3 protein, without DNA. This sample contains more than 95,000 distinct CDR3 sequences. General study results and limits: Twins with IBD had fewer clonotypes in common with others than healthy twins, particularly during disease activity.

This receptor was taken from a human donor with ulcerative colitis or Crohn's disease, or a healthy co-twin of an affected twin (not recorded which). The chain uses TRBV20-1 and TRBJ2-2. Specimen: blood. The CDR3 sequence is CSALTKNTGELFF.